This T cell receptor beta chain was sequenced for a study of PD-1 blockade in classical Hodgkin lymphoma. General study results and limits: Reasons behind the repertoire differences stay unclear, perhaps disease activity or earlier therapy. The diversity seen at baseline in complete responders resembled that of newly diagnosed patients. Lower baseline TCR diversity was reported for newly diagnosed patients than for healthy donors.

Of note for this clone: Its antigen remains unknown.

CDR1 is SEHNR, CDR2 FQNEAQ, per germline (reference sequence). V shed 4 bases and J shed 4 bases, with 8 bases lying between them. The CDR3 contains 13 residues. The data were produced by immunoSEQ multiplex PCR, yet TCRdb's version contains in-frame clones alone and is incomplete. The profile shows tens of thousands of clones, 80% to 90% of them singletons. As to time point: cycle 4 day 1 (C4D1), after less than 7 weeks of nivolumab. All the patients suffered relapse after autologous stem cell transplantation, and brentuximab vedotin exposure differed. Purification of CD4+ T cells from thawed PBMCs was performed via magnetic negative selection. The best responses consisted of complete response, partial response or progressive disease.

The specimen comprised CD4+ T cells from blood, sampled before the fourth cycle of nivolumab. The chain couples TRBV7-9 to TRBJ1-3; TRBD1 might be the D (5 bases). The receptor was isolated from a human donor with classical Hodgkin lymphoma. The CDR3 sequence: CASSWGEGNTIYF. CDR3 nucleotide sequence: TGTGCCAGCAGCTGGGGGGAAGGAAACACCATATATTTT.